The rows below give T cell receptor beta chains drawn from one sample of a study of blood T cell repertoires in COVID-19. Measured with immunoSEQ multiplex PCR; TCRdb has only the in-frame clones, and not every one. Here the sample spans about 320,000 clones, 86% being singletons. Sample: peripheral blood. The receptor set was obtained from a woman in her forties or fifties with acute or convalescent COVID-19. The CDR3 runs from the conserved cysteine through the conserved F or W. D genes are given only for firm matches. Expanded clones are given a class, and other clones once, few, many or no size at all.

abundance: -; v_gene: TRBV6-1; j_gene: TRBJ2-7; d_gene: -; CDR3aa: CASSEKGDEQYF; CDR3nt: TGTGCCAGCAGTGAAAAGGGAGACGAGCAGTACTTC
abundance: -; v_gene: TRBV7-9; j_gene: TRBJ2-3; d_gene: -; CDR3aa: CASSRGGSTDTQYF; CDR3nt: TGTGCCAGCAGCCGAGGGGGTAGCACAGATACGCAGTATTTT
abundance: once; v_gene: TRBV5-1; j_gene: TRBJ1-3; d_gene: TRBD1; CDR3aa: CASSYGTGSGNTIYF; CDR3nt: TGCGCCAGCAGCTACGGGACAGGGTCTGGAAACACCATATATTTT
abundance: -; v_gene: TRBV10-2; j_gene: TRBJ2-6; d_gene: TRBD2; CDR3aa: CASSVASGRAGANVLTF; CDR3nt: TGCGCCAGCAGCGTTGCTAGCGGGAGGGCTGGGGCCAACGTCCTGACTTTC
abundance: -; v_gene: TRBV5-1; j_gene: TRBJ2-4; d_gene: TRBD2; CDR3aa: CASSLGLAGGFGKNIQYF; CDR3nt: TGCGCCAGCAGCCTCGGACTAGCGGGAGGTTTTGGCAAAAACATTCAGTACTTC
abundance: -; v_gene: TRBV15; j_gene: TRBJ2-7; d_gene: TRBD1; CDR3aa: CATSSRQGPNYEQYF; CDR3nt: TGTGCCACCAGCAGTCGACAGGGGCCAAACTACGAGCAGTACTTC
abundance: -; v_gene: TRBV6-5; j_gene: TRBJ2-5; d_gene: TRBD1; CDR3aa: CASSRTGRETQYF; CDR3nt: TGTGCCAGCAGTCGGACAGGGCGTGAGACCCAGTACTTC
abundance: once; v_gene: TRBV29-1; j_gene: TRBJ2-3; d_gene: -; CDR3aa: CSVDRRPSTDTQYF; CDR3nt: TGCAGCGTTGATCGGCGGCCTAGCACAGATACGCAGTATTTT
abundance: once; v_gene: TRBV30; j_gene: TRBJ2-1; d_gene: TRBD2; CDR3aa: CAWSVGAGGLGNEQFF; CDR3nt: TGTGCCTGGAGTGTAGGAGCGGGAGGGTTAGGCAATGAGCAGTTCTTC
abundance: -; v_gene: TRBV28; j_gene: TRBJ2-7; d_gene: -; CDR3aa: CASSFRGYEQYF; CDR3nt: TGTGCCAGCAGTTTTCGGGGGTACGAGCAGTACTTC
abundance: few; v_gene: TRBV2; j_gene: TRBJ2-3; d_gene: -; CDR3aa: CASSVTETQYF; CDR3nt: TGTGCCAGCAGTGTTACAGAAACGCAGTATTTT
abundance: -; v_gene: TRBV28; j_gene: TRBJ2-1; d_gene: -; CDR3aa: CASSFRGKYNEQFF; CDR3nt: TGTGCCAGCAGTTTTAGGGGTAAATACAATGAGCAGTTCTTC
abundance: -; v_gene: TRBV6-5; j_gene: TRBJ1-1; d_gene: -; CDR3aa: CASSYSTSTEAFF; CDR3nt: TGTGCCAGCAGTTACTCGACAAGCACTGAAGCTTTCTTT
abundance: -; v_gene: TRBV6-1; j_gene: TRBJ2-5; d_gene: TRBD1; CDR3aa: CASSESGDRSQETQYF; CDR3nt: TGTGCCAGCAGTGAAAGTGGGGACAGATCCCAAGAGACCCAGTACTTC
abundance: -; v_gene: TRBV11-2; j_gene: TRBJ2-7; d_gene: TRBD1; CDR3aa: CASSPGQGSSEQYF; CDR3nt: TGTGCCAGCAGTCCGGGACAGGGAAGTAGCGAGCAGTACTTC
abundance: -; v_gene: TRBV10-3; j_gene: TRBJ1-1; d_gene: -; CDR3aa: CAIAGGEDTEAFF; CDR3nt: TGTGCCATCGCGGGGGGAGAGGACACTGAAGCTTTCTTT
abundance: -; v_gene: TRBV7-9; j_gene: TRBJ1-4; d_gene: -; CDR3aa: CASSPWAATNEKLFF; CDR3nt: TGTGCCAGCAGCCCCTGGGCAGCAACTAATGAAAAACTGTTTTTT
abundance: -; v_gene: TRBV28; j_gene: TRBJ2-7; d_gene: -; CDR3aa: CASMGGAYYEQYF; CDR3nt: TGTGCCAGTATGGGGGGAGCCTACTACGAGCAGTACTTC
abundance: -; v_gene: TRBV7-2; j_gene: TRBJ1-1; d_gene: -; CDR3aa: CASSLARGTEAFF; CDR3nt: TGTGCCAGCAGCTTAGCCCGGGGCACTGAAGCTTTCTTT
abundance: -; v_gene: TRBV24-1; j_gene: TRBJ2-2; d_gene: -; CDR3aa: CATSDLNSYTGELFF; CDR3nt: TGTGCCACCAGTGATTTGAATAGTTACACCGGGGAGCTGTTTTTT
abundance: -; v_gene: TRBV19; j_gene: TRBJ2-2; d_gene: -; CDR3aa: CASNRGYVWDTGELFF; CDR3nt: TGTGCCAGTAACAGAGGGTATGTTTGGGACACCGGGGAGCTGTTTTTT
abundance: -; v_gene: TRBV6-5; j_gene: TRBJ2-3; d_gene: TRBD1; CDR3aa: CASSYAGTDTDTQYF; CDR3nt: TGTGCCAGCAGCTACGCCGGGACAGACACAGATACGCAGTATTTT
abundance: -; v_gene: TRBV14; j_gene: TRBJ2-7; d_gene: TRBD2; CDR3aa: CASSQRTSGSNGEQYF; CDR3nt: TGTGCCAGCAGCCAGCGGACTAGCGGGAGTAATGGCGAGCAGTACTTC
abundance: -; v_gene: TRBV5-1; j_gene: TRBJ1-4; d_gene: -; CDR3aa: CASSSGATPEKLFF; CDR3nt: TGCGCCAGCAGCTCTGGGGCAACCCCTGAAAAACTGTTTTTT
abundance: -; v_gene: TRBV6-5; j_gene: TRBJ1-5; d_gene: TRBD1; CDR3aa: CASRVQGNQPQHF; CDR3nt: TGTGCCAGCAGAGTACAGGGGAATCAGCCCCAGCATTTT
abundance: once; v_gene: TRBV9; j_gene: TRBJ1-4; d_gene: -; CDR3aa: CASSVDVGPNEKLFF; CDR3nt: TGTGCCAGCAGCGTAGATGTGGGGCCTAATGAAAAACTGTTTTTT
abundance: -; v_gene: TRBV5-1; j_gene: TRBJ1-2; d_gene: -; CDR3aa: CASSLEVSTPGGYTF; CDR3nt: TGCGCCAGCAGCTTGGAGGTCAGCACGCCGGGTGGCTACACCTTC
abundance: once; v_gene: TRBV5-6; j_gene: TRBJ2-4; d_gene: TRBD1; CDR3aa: CASSLFGTVAKNIQYF; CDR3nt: TGTGCCAGCAGCTTGTTTGGGACAGTAGCCAAAAACATTCAGTACTTC
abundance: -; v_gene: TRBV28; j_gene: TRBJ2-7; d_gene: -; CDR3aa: CASSPPRGQNSYEQYF; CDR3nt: TGTGCCAGCAGTCCCCCCAGGGGTCAAAACTCCTACGAGCAGTACTTC
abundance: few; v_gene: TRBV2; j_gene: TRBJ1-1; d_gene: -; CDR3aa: CASSFMGQNTEAFF; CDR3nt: TGTGCCAGCAGCTTTATGGGACAGAACACTGAAGCTTTCTTT
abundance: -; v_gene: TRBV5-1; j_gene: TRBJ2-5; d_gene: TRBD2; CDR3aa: CASSSGLAEETQYF; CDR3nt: TGCGCCAGCAGCTCAGGACTAGCCGAAGAGACCCAGTACTTC
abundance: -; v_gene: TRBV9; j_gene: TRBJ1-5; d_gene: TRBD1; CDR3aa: CASSEGTGGPPQHF; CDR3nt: TGTGCCAGCAGCGAGGGGACAGGGGGGCCGCCCCAGCATTTT
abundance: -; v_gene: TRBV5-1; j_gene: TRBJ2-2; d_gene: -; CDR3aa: CASSLAGATGELFF; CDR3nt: TGCGCCAGCAGCTTGGCAGGGGCTACCGGGGAGCTGTTTTTT
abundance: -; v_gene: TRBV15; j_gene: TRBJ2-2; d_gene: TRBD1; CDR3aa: CATSRHRTGNTGELFF; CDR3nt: TGTGCCACCAGCAGACATAGGACAGGGAACACCGGGGAGCTGTTTTTT
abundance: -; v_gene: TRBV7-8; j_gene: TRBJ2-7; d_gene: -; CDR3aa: CASSFRQGLTYEQYF; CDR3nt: TGTGCCAGCAGCTTCAGGCAGGGGCTGACCTACGAGCAGTACTTC
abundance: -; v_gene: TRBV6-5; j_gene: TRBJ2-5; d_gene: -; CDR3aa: CASQGREVETQYF; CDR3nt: TGTGCCAGCCAAGGCAGGGAGGTAGAGACCCAGTACTTC
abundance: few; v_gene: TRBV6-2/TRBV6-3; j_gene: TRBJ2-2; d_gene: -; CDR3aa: CASSFGGIVTGELFF; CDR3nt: TGTGCCAGCAGTTTCGGAGGTATAGTCACCGGGGAGCTGTTTTTT
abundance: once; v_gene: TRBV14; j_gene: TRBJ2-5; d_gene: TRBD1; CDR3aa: CASSQKETGGEETQYF; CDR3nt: TGTGCCAGCAGCCAGAAAGAGACAGGGGGGGAAGAGACCCAGTACTTC
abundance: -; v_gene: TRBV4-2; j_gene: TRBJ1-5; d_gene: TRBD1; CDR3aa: CASSQDRGTGSNQPQHF; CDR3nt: TGTGCCAGCAGCCAAGATCGGGGGACAGGTAGCAATCAGCCCCAGCATTTT
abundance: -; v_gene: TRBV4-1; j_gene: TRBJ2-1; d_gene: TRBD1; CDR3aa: CASSQGLPGQYKDEQFF; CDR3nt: TGCGCCAGCAGCCAGGGGCTTCCGGGACAGTACAAGGATGAGCAGTTCTTC
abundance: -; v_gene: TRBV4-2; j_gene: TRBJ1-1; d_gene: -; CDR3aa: CASSQGGLVSEAFF; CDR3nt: TGTGCCAGCAGCCAGGGGGGGCTGGTATCTGAAGCTTTCTTT